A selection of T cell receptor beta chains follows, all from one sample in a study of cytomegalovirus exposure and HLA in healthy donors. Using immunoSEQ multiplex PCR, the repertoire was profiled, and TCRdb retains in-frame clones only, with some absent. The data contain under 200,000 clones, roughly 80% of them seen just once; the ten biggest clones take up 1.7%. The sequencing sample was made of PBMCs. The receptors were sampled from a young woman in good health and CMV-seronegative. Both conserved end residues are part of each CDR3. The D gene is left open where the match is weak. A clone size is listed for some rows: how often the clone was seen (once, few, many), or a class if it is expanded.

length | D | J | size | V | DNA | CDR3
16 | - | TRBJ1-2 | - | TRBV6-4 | TGTGCCAGCAGCCCGAGCGGGGGGCGATATTCCTATGGCTACACCTTC | CASSPSGGRYSYGYTF
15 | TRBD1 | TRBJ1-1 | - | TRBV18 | TGTGCCAGCTCACCCGGACAGGGGATGGTTACTGAAGCTTTCTTT | CASSPGQGMVTEAFF
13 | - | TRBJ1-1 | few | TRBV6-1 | TGTGCCAGCAGTGATGGGCGTCTCACTGAAGCTTTCTTT | CASSDGRLTEAFF
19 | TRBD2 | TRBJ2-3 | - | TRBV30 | TGTGCCTGGAGTGTTTGGCTAGCGGGAGGGCCTGGTTTACCGGATACGCAGTATTTT | CAWSVWLAGGPGLPDTQYF
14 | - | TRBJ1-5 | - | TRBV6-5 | TGTGCCAGCAGTTCCGACAGCCACAATCAGCCCCAGCATTTT | CASSSDSHNQPQHF
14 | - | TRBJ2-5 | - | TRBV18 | TGTGCCAGCTCACCAAATGGTAGATACGAGACCCAGTACTTC | CASSPNGRYETQYF
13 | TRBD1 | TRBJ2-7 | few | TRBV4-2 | TGTGCCAGCAGCCAGACAACAGGGGGAGGGCAGTACTTC | CASSQTTGGGQYF
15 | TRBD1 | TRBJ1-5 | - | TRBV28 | TGTGCCAGCAGTTTAGGGACAGGGTCTAGGCAGCCCCAGCATTTT | CASSLGTGSRQPQHF
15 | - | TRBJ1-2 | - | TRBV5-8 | TGTGCCAGCAGCTTCCCGACGACACGCCACTATGGCTACACCTTC | CASSFPTTRHYGYTF
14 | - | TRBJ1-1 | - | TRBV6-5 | TGTGCCAGCGGGATGCGGGGGGAGAACACTGAAGCTTTCTTT | CASGMRGENTEAFF
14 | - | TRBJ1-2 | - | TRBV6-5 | TGTGCCAGCAGTTACCATATACAGGTCGCCGGCTACACCTTC | CASSYHIQVAGYTF
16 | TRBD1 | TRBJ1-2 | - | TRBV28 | TGTGCCAGCAGTACCATGGGACAGGGGGATGACTACGGCTACACCTTC | CASSTMGQGDDYGYTF
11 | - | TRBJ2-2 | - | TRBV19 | TGTGCCAGTAGTATGGACTGGGAGCTGTTTTTT | CASSMDWELFF
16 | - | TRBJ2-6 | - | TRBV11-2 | TGTGCCAGCAGCTTGACACCTCGCTCTGGGGCCAACGTCCTGACTTTC | CASSLTPRSGANVLTF
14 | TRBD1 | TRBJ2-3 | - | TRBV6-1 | TGTGCCAGCAGTGAGGGACAGGGGGCAGATACGCAGTATTTT | CASSEGQGADTQYF
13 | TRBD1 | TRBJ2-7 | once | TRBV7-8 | TGTGCCAGCAGCTTATCAGGGGGCGACGAGCAGTACTTC | CASSLSGGDEQYF
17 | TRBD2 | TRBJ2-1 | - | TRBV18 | TGTGCCAGCTCACCGGCGACTAGCGGATCCTTCTACAATGAGCAGTTCTTC | CASSPATSGSFYNEQFF
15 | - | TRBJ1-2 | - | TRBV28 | TGTGCCAGCAGTCCAGACGGGGGGGGTAACTATGGCTACACCTTC | CASSPDGGGNYGYTF
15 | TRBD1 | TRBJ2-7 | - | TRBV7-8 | TGTGCCAGCAGCTTAGCGGGACAGGGACCCTACGAGCAGTACTTC | CASSLAGQGPYEQYF
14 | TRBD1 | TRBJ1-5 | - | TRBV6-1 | TGTGCCAGCAGTGACTTACAGGGGAATCAGCCCCAGCATTTT | CASSDLQGNQPQHF
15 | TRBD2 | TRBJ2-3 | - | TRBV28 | TGTGCCAGTACCCGGGAGGGGACCGACACAGATACGCAGTATTTT | CASTREGTDTDTQYF
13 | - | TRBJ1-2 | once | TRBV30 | TGTGCCTGGACTGTCCCCCCGTCCGTCGGCTACACCTTC | CAWTVPPSVGYTF
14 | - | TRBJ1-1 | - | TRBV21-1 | TGTGCCAGCAGCAAAGGGGCTCTGAACACTGAAGCTTTCTTT | CASSKGALNTEAFF
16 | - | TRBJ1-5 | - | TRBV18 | TGTGCCAGCTCACCGTCGGGGGGGTCGAGGGTTCAGCCCCAGCATTTT | CASSPSGGSRVQPQHF
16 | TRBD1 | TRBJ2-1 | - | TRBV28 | TGTGCCAGCAGTTTGTGGCACAGGGGGAAGGGCAATGAGCAGTTCTTC | CASSLWHRGKGNEQFF
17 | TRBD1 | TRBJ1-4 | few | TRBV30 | TGTGCCTGGAGTCCACGGACAGGGATCGCAACTAATGAAAAACTGTTTTTT | CAWSPRTGIATNEKLFF
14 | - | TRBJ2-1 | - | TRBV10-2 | TGCGCCATTTCACAGGGAACTTTCTACAATGAGCAGTTCTTC | CAISQGTFYNEQFF
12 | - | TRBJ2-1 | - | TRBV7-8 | TGTGCCAGCAGCCAGTTTGGCCTCGTGGAGTTCTTC | CASSQFGLVEFF
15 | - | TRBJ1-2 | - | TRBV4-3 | TGCGCCAGCAGCCAAGGACAGGAGATAAACTATGGCTACACCTTC | CASSQGQEINYGYTF
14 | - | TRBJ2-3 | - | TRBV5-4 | TGTGCCAGCAGCTCATCCCGAGTGGTCGATACGCAGTATTTT | CASSSSRVVDTQYF
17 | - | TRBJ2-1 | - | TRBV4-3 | TGCGCCAGCAGCCAGCAGCCCCACGGTGCGGGGGCAAATGAGCAGTTCTTC | CASSQQPHGAGANEQFF
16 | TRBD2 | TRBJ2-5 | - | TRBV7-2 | TGTGCCAGCAGCTTATACTCGACTAGCGGGCAAGAGACCCAGTACTTC | CASSLYSTSGQETQYF
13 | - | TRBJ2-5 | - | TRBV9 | TGTGCCAGCAGCGTAGGCGGACAAGAGACCCAGTACTTC | CASSVGGQETQYF
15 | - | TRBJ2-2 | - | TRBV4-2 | TGTGCCAGCAGCCAAGACGGTAGGAACACCGGGGAGCTGTTTTTT | CASSQDGRNTGELFF
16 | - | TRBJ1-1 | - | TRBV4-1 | TGCGCCAGCAGCCTATCCTGGACAGAAATGAACACTGAAGCTTTCTTT | CASSLSWTEMNTEAFF
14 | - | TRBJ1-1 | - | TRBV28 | TGTGCCAGCAGTTCACTGCCGGGGATCTCTGAAGCTTTCTTT | CASSSLPGISEAFF
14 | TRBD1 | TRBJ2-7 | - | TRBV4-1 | TGCGCCAGCAGCCCATCGGGGACAGGTAGCGAGCAGTACTTC | CASSPSGTGSEQYF
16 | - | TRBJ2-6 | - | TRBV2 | TGTGCCAGCTGTAGTATTGGGGGAGGTGGGGCCAACGTCCTGACTTTC | CASCSIGGGGANVLTF
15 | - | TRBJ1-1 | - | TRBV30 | TGTGCCTGGAGTAGGTACTTAACAGAGAACACTGAAGCTTTCTTT | CAWSRYLTENTEAFF
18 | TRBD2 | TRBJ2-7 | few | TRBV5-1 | TGCGCCAGCAGCCCCGATCTACCCCCTAGCGGGAGAACCTACGAGCAGTACTTC | CASSPDLPPSGRTYEQYF
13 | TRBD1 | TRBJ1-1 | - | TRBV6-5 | TGTGCCAGCAGAACAGGGGGTGACACTGAAGCTTTCTTT | CASRTGGDTEAFF
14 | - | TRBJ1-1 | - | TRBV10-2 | TGCGCCAGCAATGGTGGGGGCAGCAGGGCTGAAGCTTTCTTT | CASNGGGSRAEAFF
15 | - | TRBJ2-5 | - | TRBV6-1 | TGTGCCAGCAGTGAGTCTGGGAGGATCAGAGAGACCCAGTACTTC | CASSESGRIRETQYF
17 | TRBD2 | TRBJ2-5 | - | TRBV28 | TGTGCCAGCAGTTCCCTACTAGCGGGGAACTTCCAAGAGACCCAGTACTTC | CASSSLLAGNFQETQYF
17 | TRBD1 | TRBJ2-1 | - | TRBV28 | TGTGCCAGCAGCCTTTTACCCGGGACAGGGTTCTACAATGAGCAGTTCTTC | CASSLLPGTGFYNEQFF